A selection of T cell receptor beta chains follows, all from one sample in a study of control samples from healthy donors and cancer patients. TCRdb's copy holds only in-frame clones and misses some; the assay was immunoSEQ multiplex PCR. The data contain some 39,000 clones, over 70% of them seen just once; the ten biggest clones take up roughly 21%. Sequencing was carried out using PBMCs. All receptors derive from a woman aged 60-70 years with lung cancer. CDR3s include the opening cysteine and the closing phenylalanine or tryptophan. The D gene is left open where the match is weak. Not every row has a clone size; where given, it reads once, few, many or a size class.

CDR3: CARAGVLTEAFF; DNA: TGTGCTCGGGCAGGGGTCCTGACTGAAGCTTTCTTT; size: once; J: TRBJ1-1; V: TRBV30; D: -
CDR3: CASSLGDLYEQYF; DNA: TGTGCCAGCAGCTTGGGGGACCTCTACGAGCAGTACTTC; size: -; J: TRBJ2-7; V: TRBV5-4; D: -
CDR3: CASSRTYSSGNTIYF; DNA: TGTGCCAGCAGCCGGACATATAGCTCTGGAAACACCATATATTTT; size: -; J: TRBJ1-3; V: TRBV9; D: -
CDR3: CASSIGDYSYEQYF; DNA: TGTGCCAGTAGTATAGGGGATTACTCCTACGAGCAGTACTTC; size: -; J: TRBJ2-7; V: TRBV19; D: -
CDR3: CAIRQRQGVYEQYF; DNA: TGTGCCATCAGGCAGAGACAGGGTGTGTACGAGCAGTACTTC; size: few; J: TRBJ2-7; V: TRBV10-3; D: TRBD1
CDR3: CASSSSASNQPQHF; DNA: TGTGCCAGCAGCTCTTCCGCTAGCAATCAGCCCCAGCATTTT; size: -; J: TRBJ1-5; V: TRBV5-5; D: -
CDR3: CASSYSNYGYTF; DNA: TGTGCCAGCAGTTACTCAAACTATGGCTACACCTTC; size: -; J: TRBJ1-2; V: TRBV12-3/TRBV12-4; D: -
CDR3: CASSHPPGQVYLSTYEQYF; DNA: TGCGCCAGCAGTCACCCGCCGGGACAGGTCTATCTCTCTACCTACGAGCAGTACTTC; size: -; J: TRBJ2-7; V: TRBV23-1; D: TRBD1
CDR3: CARADSSPYNEQFF; DNA: TGTGCCAGGGCGGACTCCTCCCCCTACAATGAGCAGTTCTTC; size: -; J: TRBJ2-1; V: TRBV7-9; D: -
CDR3: CAWSVSFSNQPQHF; DNA: TGTGCCTGGAGTGTATCTTTTAGCAATCAGCCCCAGCATTTT; size: -; J: TRBJ1-5; V: TRBV30; D: -
CDR3: CASSHPSGGAGELFF; DNA: TGTGCCAGCAGTCACCCCTCGGGGGGGGCCGGGGAGCTGTTTTTT; size: once; J: TRBJ2-2; V: TRBV6-5; D: TRBD2
CDR3: CASRATSGGANEQFF; DNA: TGTGCCAGCAGGGCTACTAGCGGGGGGGCCAATGAGCAGTTCTTC; size: -; J: TRBJ2-1; V: TRBV2; D: TRBD2
CDR3: CASSSDWDSSYEQYF; DNA: TGTGCCAGTAGTTCCGATTGGGACAGTTCCTACGAGCAGTACTTC; size: -; J: TRBJ2-7; V: TRBV19; D: TRBD1
CDR3: CASSLQGQETQYF; DNA: TGTGCCAGCTCACTCCAGGGCCAAGAGACCCAGTACTTC; size: -; J: TRBJ2-5; V: TRBV18; D: -
CDR3: CASSLGPSSSTDTQYF; DNA: TGTGCCAGCAGCTTAGGGCCCTCCTCTAGCACAGATACGCAGTATTTT; size: -; J: TRBJ2-3; V: TRBV11-2; D: -
CDR3: CATNSAGGRTEAFF; DNA: TGTGCCACAAATTCCGCCGGGGGCCGCACTGAAGCTTTCTTT; size: -; J: TRBJ1-1; V: TRBV6-5; D: -
CDR3: CASSFDTGELFF; DNA: TGTGCCAGCAGCTTCGACACCGGGGAGCTGTTTTTT; size: medium-sized; J: TRBJ2-2; V: TRBV7-2; D: -
CDR3: CASSLLADQPQHF; DNA: TGTGCCAGCAGTTTACTGGCCGATCAGCCCCAGCATTTT; size: -; J: TRBJ1-5; V: TRBV12-3/TRBV12-4; D: -
CDR3: CASSESGRGYEQYF; DNA: TGCGCCAGCAGTGAGTCCGGCCGAGGATACGAGCAGTACTTC; size: -; J: TRBJ2-7; V: TRBV10-1; D: -
CDR3: CASSQYTGRLNTEAFF; DNA: TGTGCCAGCAGCCAATATACCGGGCGCCTGAACACTGAAGCTTTCTTT; size: once; J: TRBJ1-1; V: TRBV14; D: -
CDR3: CASSPGVNQPQHF; DNA: TGTGCCAGCAGCCCAGGGGTCAATCAGCCCCAGCATTTT; size: -; J: TRBJ1-5; V: TRBV7-3; D: -
CDR3: CASSDQQGANYGYTF; DNA: TGTGCCAGCAGTGATCAGCAGGGGGCTAACTATGGCTACACCTTC; size: -; J: TRBJ1-2; V: TRBV6-1; D: TRBD1
CDR3: CASSNWGGGETQYF; DNA: TGTGCCAGCAGCAACTGGGGAGGCGGAGAGACCCAGTACTTC; size: -; J: TRBJ2-5; V: TRBV5-6; D: -
CDR3: CASSQERGGTGPYEQYF; DNA: TGCGCCAGCAGCCAAGAGAGGGGGGGGACAGGGCCCTACGAGCAGTACTTC; size: -; J: TRBJ2-7; V: TRBV4-1; D: TRBD1
CDR3: CASLGQAGQPQHF; DNA: TGTGCCTCCCTTGGACAGGCCGGGCAGCCCCAGCATTTT; size: -; J: TRBJ1-5; V: TRBV19; D: TRBD1
CDR3: CASSLGTGYNEQFF; DNA: TGCGCCAGCAGCTTAGGAACAGGGTACAATGAGCAGTTCTTC; size: -; J: TRBJ2-1; V: TRBV5-1; D: -
CDR3: CATVNTGLGYTF; DNA: TGTGCCACCGTCAACACAGGGCTGGGCTACACCTTC; size: -; J: TRBJ1-2; V: TRBV2; D: -
CDR3: CASSEEAIFSGNTIYF; DNA: TGTGCCAGCAGTGAAGAGGCGATCTTCTCTGGAAACACCATATATTTT; size: -; J: TRBJ1-3; V: TRBV6-1; D: -
CDR3: CASSEGGLAGVTYEQYF; DNA: TGTGCCAGCAGTGAAGGGGGACTAGCGGGAGTGACCTACGAGCAGTACTTC; size: -; J: TRBJ2-7; V: TRBV25-1; D: TRBD2